The 26 T cell receptor beta chains presented below share a single source sample, sequenced in a study of response to subunit inactivated influenza vaccine. In TCRdb, the RT-PCR reads were re-called with MiXCR into one record per CDR3 protein. The repertoire holds about 580,000 distinct CDR3 sequences, with around 13% as singletons. This sample comprised PBMCs from blood, obtained 11 to 12 days after vaccination. The receptors come from a man aged 45-65 years who received an inactivated influenza vaccine.

The gene calls are TRBV6-5 and TRBJ2-2; D is uncertain. Germline V gene sequence: CDR1 MNHEY, CDR2 SVGAGI. The CDR3 sequence is 14 residues long. V was cut by 6 bases and J by 2 bases, with 10 bases left in between. CDR3: CASRYRLNTGELFF. CDR3 sequence (DNA): TGTGCCAGCAGATATAGACTCAACACCGGGGAGCTGTTTTTT.

The rearrangement links TRBV5-1 to TRBJ2-2, with 7 bases lining up with TRBD1. CDR3 length: 17 residues. V lost 3 bases, J lost 4 bases, and 12 bases stayed unmatched. From germline, CDR1 is SGHRS and CDR2 YFSETQ. CDR3 coding DNA: TGCGCCAGCAGCTGGACAGGACTTTCGCCGGGCACCGGGGAGCTGTTTTTT. It is translated as CASSWTGLSPGTGELFF.

This clonotype has a handful of counts. The chain carries TRBV5-5 and TRBJ1-4; the D is unclear. V was clipped by 0 bases and J by 2 bases, with 5 bases between them. CDR1 and CDR2 from the germline V gene are SGHKS and YYEKEE (reference sequence). The CDR3 has 14 residues. The CDR3 DNA reads as TGTGCCAGCAGCTTGGCGGTGACTAATGAAAAACTGTTTTTT. As protein: CASSLAVTNEKLFF.

Only a few counts were recorded for this clonotype. The genes are TRBV6-2 or TRBV6-3 and TRBJ2-4; D may match TRBD1 or TRBD2 (6 bases each). Between the trimmed V and J ends, which lost 0 bases and 1 base, there was a span of 31 bases. Germline-derived CDR1 and CDR2 are MNHEY and SVGEGT. The CDR3 runs to 23 residues. The CDR3 here is CASSYSIGGDGWMISAAKNIQYF. Written as DNA, the CDR3 is TGTGCCAGCAGTTACTCAATCGGGGGCGACGGGTGGATGATATCGGCGGCCAAAAACATTCAGTACTTC.

This clonotype was detected a few times. The V call is TRBV5-1, the J call TRBJ2-1, with a weak D call TRBD2 (5 bases). The CDR3 length is 14 residues. Trimming pared 1 base from V and 5 bases from J, leaving 10 bases between. CDR1 SGHRS and CDR2 YFSETQ come from the germline V gene. The CDR3 here is CASSLFGENNEQFF. As DNA, the CDR3 is TGCGCCAGCAGCTTGTTCGGGGAAAACAATGAGCAGTTCTTC.

This clonotype turned up a few times. The V call is TRBV15, the J call TRBJ2-2; tentative D call: TRBD1 (6 bases). Germline values: CDR1 LNHNV, CDR2 YYDKDF (reference sequence). V lost 0 bases and J lost 1, with 18 bases in between. This CDR3 is 19 amino acids long. The CDR3 DNA follows: TGTGCCACCAGCAGAGATTACACGGGACACCGAGTGAACACCGGGGAGCTGTTTTTT. Protein: CATSRDYTGHRVNTGELFF. Variable domain in full (rest from reference TRBV15 and TRBJ2-2): DAMVIQNPRYQVTQFGKPVTLSCSQTLNHNVMYWYQQKSSQAPKLLFHYYDKDFNNEADTPDNFQSRRPNTSFCFLDIRSPGLGDTAMYLCATSRDYTGHRVNTGELFFGEGSRLTVL.

This chain joins TRBV7-8 and TRBJ1-5; D perhaps matches TRBD1 (5 bases). Germline CDR1 SGHVS, CDR2 FQNEAQ. The length of the CDR3 is 14 residues. V was shortened by 1 base and J by 4 bases, with 8 bases between the two germline ends. This CDR3 reads CASSLGGRNQPQHF. The CDR3 DNA is TGTGCCAGCAGCTTAGGGGGCAGGAATCAGCCCCAGCATTTT.

The rearrangement links TRBV11-2 to TRBJ2-7; no clear D gene. The CDR3 is made up of 16 amino acids. Trimming removed 5 bases at V and 2 bases at J, with 19 bases between. CDR1 and CDR2 from the germline V gene are SGHAT and FQNNGV. The CDR3 bases are TGTGCCAGCAGCCCTCACGGGCCTAAGAATCCCTACGAGCAGTACTTC. As protein: CASSPHGPKNPYEQYF.

The chain couples TRBV6-5 to TRBJ1-2, with 9 bases identical to TRBD1. Losses at the gene ends were 3 bases for V and 4 bases for J; bases not matched to a gene: 9. This CDR3 is 16 amino acids long. Germline loops: CDR1 MNHEY, CDR2 SVGAGI. The CDR3 DNA reads as TGTGCCAGCAGTTATCTACAGGGGGCCCCTTTCTATGGCTACACCTTC. Translated, it gives CASSYLQGAPFYGYTF.

This clonotype has only a few counts. The genes are TRBV29-1 and TRBJ1-4; 7 bases match TRBD1. The CDR3 is 13 amino acids. CDR1 is SQVTM and CDR2 is ANQGSEA in the germline V gene. The trim removed 6 bases at V and 7 bases at J, leaving 8 bases unmatched. The CDR3 reads CSVGNRGAEKLFF. Here the CDR3 DNA reads TGCAGCGTGGGTAACAGGGGTGCTGAAAAACTGTTTTTT.

Only a few counts were recorded for this clonotype. This chain uses TRBV7-2 with TRBJ2-3; D may be TRBD2 (6 bases). Germline lookup yields CDR1 SGHTA and CDR2 FQGNSA. The CDR3 is 15 amino acids. With 5 bases removed from V and 5 bases from J, the gap between germline ends came to 17 bases. CDR3 protein: CASSPIFGTLDTQYF. The CDR3 DNA reads TGTGCCAGCAGCCCAATTTTCGGGACTCTAGATACGCAGTATTTT.

This clonotype occurred a few times. The rearrangement links TRBV15 to TRBJ2-1, with D maybe TRBD1 (6 bases). CDR1 and CDR2 from the germline V gene are LNHNV and YYDKDF (reference sequence). V shed 5 bases and J shed 16 bases, with 21 bases lying between them. There are 13 residues in the CDR3. The CDR3 sequence: CATSGRTELSSFF. For the CDR3, the DNA is TGTGCCACCAGCGGTCGGACAGAACTTTCCTCATTCTTC.

The chain couples TRBV30 to TRBJ2-2, with 8 bases fitting TRBD2. The CDR3 spans 16 residues. V gave up 2 bases and J gave up 2 bases; unmatched junction bases: 7. Germline lookup yields CDR1 GTSNPN and CDR2 SVGIG (reference sequence). CDR3 loop: CAWSTRLAGNTGELFF. The CDR3, as DNA: TGTGCCTGGAGTACCCGCCTAGCGGGTAACACCGGGGAGCTGTTTTTT.

CDR3 residues: CAARTGGSSTDTQYF. The CDR3 nucleotides read TGTGCCGCCCGGACTGGGGGGTCTAGCACAGATACGCAGTATTTT. The chain joins TRBV28 to TRBJ2-3; maybe TRBD2 (6 bases). The CDR3 length is 15 residues. Per the germline V gene, CDR1 is MDHEN and CDR2 is SYDVKM. Trimming pared 11 bases from V and 0 bases from J, leaving 18 bases between.

This clonotype was seen a few times. The genes are TRBV27 and TRBJ2-7; 7 bases match TRBD1. Germline V gene data show CDR1 as MNHEY and CDR2 as SMNVEV (reference sequence). The trim removed 1 base at V and 2 bases at J, leaving 11 bases unmatched. The CDR3 is 17 residues long. CDR3 in DNA: TGTGCCAGCAGTTTATTCTTTGACGGGACAGTCCCCTACGAGCAGTACTTC. It encodes CASSLFFDGTVPYEQYF.

Only a few counts were recorded for this clonotype. J is TRBJ2-7 and V is TRBV12-3 or TRBV12-4; 7 bases match TRBD2. CDR3 length equals 15 residues. V gave up 3 bases and J gave up 4 bases; unmatched junction bases: 9. CDR3 loop: CASSFLAESGYEQYF. The CDR3 nucleotides are TGTGCCAGCAGTTTTCTAGCGGAGTCCGGTTACGAGCAGTACTTC.

The chain carries TRBV7-9 and TRBJ1-4; D is perhaps TRBD1 (5 bases). With 11 bases removed from V and 10 bases from J, the gap between germline ends came to 17 bases. This CDR3 has 12 amino acids. Germline CDR1 is SEHNR and CDR2 is FQNEAQ (reference sequence). Here the CDR3 reads CADDQGVGKLFF. Written as DNA, the CDR3 is TGTGCCGACGACCAGGGAGTCGGAAAACTGTTTTTT.

This clonotype occurred many times. V and J are TRBV5-6 and TRBJ1-6; D ambiguous. There are 13 residues in the CDR3. Deletions cut 3 bases from V and 10 bases from J, with 11 bases between. CDR1 and CDR2 from the germline V gene are SGHDT and YYEEEE. The CDR3: CASSSLTESPLHF. CDR3 nucleotide sequence: TGTGCCAGCAGCTCCCTAACCGAGTCACCCCTCCACTTT.

This clonotype was detected a few times. This chain links TRBV6-5 with TRBJ2-5, with TRBD2 identical over 7 bases. Germline-derived CDR1 and CDR2 are MNHEY and SVGAGI. Losses at the gene ends were 2 bases for V and 3 bases for J; bases not matched to a gene: 9. The length of the CDR3 is 16 residues. The CDR3 DNA reads TGTGCCAGCAGTTACAGGGGCGGGAGACCAGAAGAGACCCAGTACTTC. Amino acid sequence: CASSYRGGRPEETQYF.

The rearrangement uses TRBV9 and TRBJ2-2; D ambiguous. This CDR3 contains 14 residues. CDR1 SGDLS and CDR2 YYNGEE come from the germline V gene. Between the trimmed V and J ends, which lost 4 bases and 5 bases, there was a span of 12 bases. In nucleotides, the CDR3 is TGTGCCAGCAGCCAACGTCAGCTGACCGGGGAGCTGTTTTTT. Residues: CASSQRQLTGELFF.

The V call is TRBV5-1, the J call TRBJ1-2, with D uncertain. The CDR3 is 14 amino acids. CDR1 and CDR2 from the germline V gene are SGHRS and YFSETQ. The germline V and J ends were trimmed by 0 bases and 0 bases, with 6 bases remaining between them. DNA of the CDR3: TGCGCCAGCAGCTTGGACGGATCTAACTATGGCTACACCTTC. Encoded protein: CASSLDGSNYGYTF.

This clonotype has more than one count but fewer than ten. The J gene is TRBJ1-5, the V gene TRBV19; possibly TRBD1 for D (6 bases). This CDR3 contains 15 residues. Trimming removed 1 base at V and 7 bases at J, with 14 bases between. CDR1 and CDR2 from the germline V gene are LNHDA and SQIVND (reference sequence). The DNA for the CDR3 is TGTGCCAGTAGTATAGGGGGGGGCTCGGGACAGCCCCAGCATTTT. Translating it yields CASSIGGGSGQPQHF.

The table lists this clonotype with a few counts. The CDR3 region is CSARDSGQGIGKNIQYF. CDR3 nucleotides: TGCAGTGCTAGAGATTCAGGGCAGGGGATAGGCAAAAACATTCAGTACTTC. This chain joins TRBV20-1 and TRBJ2-4; tentative D call: TRBD1 (6 bases). Trimming removed 0 bases at V and 3 bases at J, with 18 bases between. CDR1 DFQATT and CDR2 SNEGSKA come from the germline V gene (reference sequence). The CDR3 consists of 17 residues.

This rearrangement joins TRBV3-1 to TRBJ2-5; possible D gene TRBD2, 6 bases. The V and J ends lost 4 bases and 6 bases respectively, with 18 bases between them. The CDR3 totals 15 residues. CDR1 LGHDT and CDR2 YNNKEL come from the germline V gene (reference sequence). CDR3 DNA sequence: TGTGCCAGCAGCCCGGGACTTCTGGCGGTACAGACCCAGTACTTC. Its protein is CASSPGLLAVQTQYF.

The chain couples TRBV12-3 or TRBV12-4 to TRBJ2-5; 10 bases line up with TRBD2. This CDR3 is 14 amino acids long. V shed 5 bases and J 4 bases; nucleotides not matched to a gene: 4. The CDR3 DNA reads as TGTGCCAGCAGTACCAGCGGGGGGGGAGAGACCCAGTACTTC. Translated: CASSTSGGGETQYF.

This rearrangement joins TRBV7-2 to TRBJ1-2; 7 positions match TRBD1. Germline assignment: CDR1 SGHTA and CDR2 FQGNSA. The CDR3 loop spans 15 amino acids. The J segment lost 6 bases and the V segment lost 0 bases, leaving 7 bases of the junction unmatched. In nucleotides, the CDR3 is TGTGCCAGCAGCTTAGCTTCCGACAGGGTGGATGGCTACACCTTC. This translates into CASSLASDRVDGYTF. Using reference TRBV7-2 and TRBJ1-2 for the parts outside the CDR3, the full variable domain is GAGVSQSPSNKVTEKGKDVELRCDPISGHTALYWYRQSLGQGLEFLIYFQGNSAPDKSGLPSDRFSAERTGGSVSTLTIQRTQQEDSAVYLCASSLASDRVDGYTFGSGTRLTVV.